The 7 T cell receptor beta chains reported below all come from one sample, sequenced in a study of OX40 agonist ivuxolimab in advanced cancers. The table came from immunoSEQ multiplex PCR; TCRdb's copy has only in-frame clones and leaves some out. The sample holds 54,000 or so clones; 84% are singletons and the top ten take over 2%. The sample was CD4+ or CD8+ T cells sorted from blood, taken in a trial of the OX40 agonist ivuxolimab. The receptors were sampled from an adult with an advanced solid tumor such as melanoma, head and neck, liver or kidney cancer.

The genes are TRBV7-9 and TRBJ2-1, with 16 bases aligning to TRBD2. J gave up 0 bases and V 4 bases, and 6 bases lay outside the gene matches. CDR1 SEHNR and CDR2 FQNEAQ come from the germline V gene (reference sequence). This CDR3 has 19 residues. In DNA, the CDR3 is TGTGCCAGCAGCTCTGGGACTAGCGGGAGGGGAAGCTCCTACAATGAGCAGTTCTTC. Amino acids: CASSSGTSGRGSSYNEQFF.

The rearrangement joins TRBV19 to TRBJ2-2; TRBD1 might be the D (6 bases). The CDR3 runs to 16 residues. CDR1 is LNHDA, CDR2 SQIVND, per germline (reference sequence). Trimming stripped 2 bases from V and 3 bases from J, with 13 bases between. This CDR3 is CASSITGGADTGELFF. Here the CDR3 DNA reads TGTGCCAGTAGTATAACTGGGGGCGCGGACACCGGGGAGCTGTTTTTT.

V usage is TRBV27 and J usage is TRBJ1-1; 7 nucleotides match TRBD1. The CDR3 is 15 amino acids. Trimming took 4 bases from V and 4 from J; bases not matched to a gene: 9. Germline values: CDR1 MNHEY, CDR2 SMNVEV (reference sequence). This chain's CDR3 is CASSWVTGEGTEAFF. As DNA, the CDR3 is TGTGCCAGCAGTTGGGTAACAGGGGAAGGCACTGAAGCTTTCTTT.

This clone showed up just a few times. The CDR3 bases are TGCGCCAGCAGCCAAGATTTCAGCTATGGCTACACCTTC. Translated, it gives CASSQDFSYGYTF. The chain is built from TRBV4-1 and TRBJ1-2, with unresolved D. Germline loops: CDR1 MGHRA, CDR2 YSYEKL. This CDR3 comprises 13 residues. V lost 0 bases, J lost 4 bases, and 6 bases lay in between.

The rearrangement uses TRBV7-3 and TRBJ1-2; 12 nucleotides line up with TRBD1. Germline V lookup: CDR1 SGHTA, CDR2 FQGTGA. The J segment lost 10 bases and the V segment lost 5 bases, leaving 5 bases of the junction unmatched. The CDR3 sequence is 13 residues long. CDR3: CASSPGQGAVYTF. Written as DNA, the CDR3 is TGTGCCAGCAGCCCGGGACAGGGGGCGGTCTACACCTTC.

The chain joins TRBV5-6 to TRBJ2-7; D is uncertain. The CDR3 spans 11 residues. Germline CDR1 is SGHDT and CDR2 is YYEEEE. V lost 2 bases and J 5 bases, leaving 5 bases between the germline ends. The CDR3 spells CASSLNDEQYF. The CDR3 DNA sequence: TGTGCCAGCAGCTTAAACGACGAGCAGTACTTC.

This chain uses TRBV4-1 with TRBJ2-2; no reliable D call. The CDR3 runs to 14 residues. V lost 1 base and J 5 bases, leaving 8 bases between the germline ends. Germline assignment: CDR1 MGHRA and CDR2 YSYEKL. The CDR3 sequence is CASSQVYGTGELFF. CDR3 bases: TGCGCCAGCAGCCAAGTTTATGGGACCGGGGAGCTGTTTTTT.